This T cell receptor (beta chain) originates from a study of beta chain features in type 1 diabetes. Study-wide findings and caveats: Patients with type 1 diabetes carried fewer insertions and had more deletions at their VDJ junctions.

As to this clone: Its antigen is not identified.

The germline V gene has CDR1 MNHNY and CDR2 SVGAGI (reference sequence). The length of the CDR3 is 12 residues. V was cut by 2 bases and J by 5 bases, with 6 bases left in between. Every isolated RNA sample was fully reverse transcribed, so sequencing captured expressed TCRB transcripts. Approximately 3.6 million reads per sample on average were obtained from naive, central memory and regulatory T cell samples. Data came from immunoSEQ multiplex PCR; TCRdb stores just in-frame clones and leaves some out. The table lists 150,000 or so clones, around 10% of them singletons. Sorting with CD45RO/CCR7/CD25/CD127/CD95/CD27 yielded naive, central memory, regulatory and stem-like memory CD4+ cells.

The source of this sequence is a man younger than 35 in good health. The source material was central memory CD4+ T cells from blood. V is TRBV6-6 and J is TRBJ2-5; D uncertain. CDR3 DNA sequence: TGTGCCAGCAGTTACATACGCGAGACCCAGTACTTC. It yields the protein CASSYIRETQYF.